This TCR beta chain appears in the sequencing data of a study of blood T cell repertoires in COVID-19. The cohort comprised adults aged about 18 to 100 years residing in approximately 25 US areas. Researchers sorted participants into cohorts using their self-reported clinical history. The study counted Cohort 3 donors as recovered given two negative PCRs, clearance, or symptom resolution. Sequencing used immunoSEQ multiplex PCR; TCRdb keeps in-frame clones, though not all of them. Of fewer than 200,000 clones in the sample, approximately 77% were seen once. This CDR3 has 13 residues. V dropped 4 bases and J dropped 8 bases, with 12 bases sitting between them. CDR1 and CDR2 from the germline V gene are MNHEY and SMNVEV (reference sequence).

The TCR originated in a man between 60 and 75 years old who had recovered from COVID-19. The sample comprised PBMCs or T cells enriched from blood (not recorded which). The chain is built from TRBV27 and TRBJ2-4, with no clear D. This chain's CDR3 is CASSSARSDIQYF. DNA of the CDR3: TGTGCCAGCAGTTCCGCCCGCTCGGACATTCAGTACTTC.